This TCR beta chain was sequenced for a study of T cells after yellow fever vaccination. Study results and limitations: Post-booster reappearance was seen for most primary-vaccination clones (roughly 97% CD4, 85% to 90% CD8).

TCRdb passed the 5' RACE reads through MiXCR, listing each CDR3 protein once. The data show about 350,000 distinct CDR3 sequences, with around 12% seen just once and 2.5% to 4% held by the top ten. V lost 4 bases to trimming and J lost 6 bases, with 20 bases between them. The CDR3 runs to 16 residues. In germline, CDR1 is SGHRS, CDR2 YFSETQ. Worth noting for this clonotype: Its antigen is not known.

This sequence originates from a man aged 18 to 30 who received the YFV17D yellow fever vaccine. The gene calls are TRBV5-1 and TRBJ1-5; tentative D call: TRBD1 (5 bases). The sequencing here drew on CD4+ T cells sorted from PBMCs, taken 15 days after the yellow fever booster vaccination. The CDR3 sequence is CASSMKPNGTRQPQHF. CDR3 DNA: TGCGCCAGCAGCATGAAGCCCAACGGGACCCGTCAGCCCCAGCATTTT.